A selection of T cell receptor beta chains follows, all from one sample in a study of T cells after yellow fever vaccination. TCRdb itself ran the 5' RACE reads through MiXCR, one entry per CDR3 protein. Seen here are nearly 350,000 distinct CDR3 sequences, roughly 8% observed once, and the top ten hold 17%. The sequenced sample was PBMCs, obtained about 49 days after the first yellow fever vaccination. All receptors come from a man between 18 and 35 years old who received the YFV17D yellow fever vaccine. Each CDR3 is given with its conserved first and last residue. The D gene is left open where the match is weak. Only part of the rows carry a size: once, few, many, or a class if the clone is expanded.

v_gene,j_gene,d_gene,abundance,CDR3nt,CDR3aa
TRBV6-5,TRBJ2-7,-,-,TGTGCCAGCAGTTACTCGCCCGTCTACGAGCAGTACTTC,CASSYSPVYEQYF
TRBV2,TRBJ2-3,-,-,TGTGCCAGCAAGGGGGGGAACACAGATACGCAGTATTTT,CASKGGNTDTQYF
TRBV12-3/TRBV12-4,TRBJ1-6,TRBD1,few,TGTGCCAGCAGCCTTAGACAGGGAGTGAATTCACCCCTCCACTTT,CASSLRQGVNSPLHF
TRBV6-5,TRBJ1-5,-,few,TGTGCCAGCAGTTACTCGATGGGGGGCAATCAGCCCCAGCATTTT,CASSYSMGGNQPQHF
TRBV27,TRBJ1-6,-,few,TGTGCCAGCAGTTTGACCGGACACGCGATTCGGGGCCTCCACTTT,CASSLTGHAIRGLHF
TRBV7-2,TRBJ2-7,-,few,TGTGCCAGCAGCCCCAACCCCGTTTACGAGCAGTACTTC,CASSPNPVYEQYF
TRBV7-6,TRBJ1-2,-,-,TGTGCCAGCAGCTTAGCGCTCGCCCCCGACTATGGCTACACCTTC,CASSLALAPDYGYTF
TRBV5-1,TRBJ2-3,-,few,TGCGCCAGCAACTATGGGGGCGGCGGCACAGATACGCAGTATTTT,CASNYGGGGTDTQYF
TRBV5-4,TRBJ2-3,-,few,TGTGCCAGCAGCTCGATTGAAGATACGCAGTATTTT,CASSSIEDTQYF
TRBV4-1,TRBJ2-1,TRBD2,-,TGCGCCAGCAGCCAAGATTTTGGGACTAGCGTGGGAGGTGAGCAGTTCTTC,CASSQDFGTSVGGEQFF
TRBV10-3,TRBJ2-1,TRBD1,few,TGTGCCATCAGGGACGGGACAGGGTTTTACAATGAGCAGTTCTTC,CAIRDGTGFYNEQFF
TRBV25-1,TRBJ1-1,TRBD1,few,TGTGCCAGCAGTGATGTCAGGGGGGGCACTGAAGCTTTCTTT,CASSDVRGGTEAFF
TRBV20-1,TRBJ2-5,TRBD2,few,TGCAGTGCCCCCGCGATCGGGGGGTGGGAGACCCAGTACTTC,CSAPAIGGWETQYF
TRBV6-1,TRBJ2-6,TRBD1,few,TGTGCCAGCTGGGACAGGGCCGGGGCCAACGTCCTGACTTTC,CASWDRAGANVLTF
TRBV9,TRBJ2-1,-,-,TGTGCCAGCAGCGTAAACCATCGGAATGAGCAGTTCTTC,CASSVNHRNEQFF
TRBV20-1,TRBJ1-1,TRBD1,-,TGCAGTGCTAGAACTACAGGGGGCGCGACCACTGAAGCTTTCTTT,CSARTTGGATTEAFF
TRBV5-1,TRBJ2-1,-,many,TGCGCCAGCAGCTTGTCGACCCCTGATGAGCAGTTCTTC,CASSLSTPDEQFF
TRBV7-9,TRBJ1-2,-,few,TGTGCCAGCAGCCCCCGGACGGAGAGCTATGGCTACACCTTC,CASSPRTESYGYTF
TRBV11-2,TRBJ2-7,-,-,TGTGCCAGCAGCTCACACTACGAGCAGTACTTC,CASSSHYEQYF
TRBV27,TRBJ2-7,-,-,TGTGCCAGCAGTTCGCAGATCTCCTACGAGCAGTACTTC,CASSSQISYEQYF
TRBV5-1,TRBJ2-7,-,-,TGCGCCAGCAGCGCTGGGACTCCCGGCGAGCAGTACTTC,CASSAGTPGEQYF
TRBV20-1,TRBJ2-1,TRBD2,few,TGCAGTGCTAGAGGTAGCGGGGGAGGCTACAATGAGCAGTTCTTC,CSARGSGGGYNEQFF
TRBV27,TRBJ2-5,TRBD2,many,TGTGCCAGCAGTTTCCACAAACTAGCGGGACGGCCTGAGACCCAGTACTTC,CASSFHKLAGRPETQYF
TRBV5-1,TRBJ2-5,-,-,TGCGCCAGCAGCCAAATGGCTACACAAGAGACCCAGTACTTC,CASSQMATQETQYF
TRBV5-1,TRBJ1-1,TRBD1,few,TGCGCCAGCAGCTCGGGACAGGCAATGATGAACACTGAAGCTTTCTTT,CASSSGQAMMNTEAFF
TRBV5-4,TRBJ2-1,TRBD2,few,TGTGCCAGCAGCGCACTAGCGGGGGCCAACAATGAGCAGTTCTTC,CASSALAGANNEQFF
TRBV7-2,TRBJ2-3,-,-,TGTGCCAGCAGCCCCGCGATCTACAGGGTCCGCACAGATACGCAGTATTTT,CASSPAIYRVRTDTQYF
TRBV10-3,TRBJ1-1,-,few,TGTGCCATCAGTCAGGGTTTTGGCACTGAAGCTTTCTTT,CAISQGFGTEAFF
TRBV5-4,TRBJ1-4,-,-,TGTGCCAGCAGCTCGCCACAGGATAATGAAAAACTGTTTTTT,CASSSPQDNEKLFF
TRBV30,TRBJ1-5,-,few,TGTGCCTGGACATTGGACCGCGATCAGCCCCAGCATTTT,CAWTLDRDQPQHF
TRBV4-3,TRBJ1-5,-,many,TGCGCCAGCAGCCAACACTTCTCGGGACAGCCCCAGCATTTT,CASSQHFSGQPQHF
TRBV18,TRBJ1-4,TRBD1,few,TGTGCCAGCTCACCAATCGCCGGGACAGATAATGAAAAACTGTTTTTT,CASSPIAGTDNEKLFF
TRBV4-2,TRBJ1-4,-,-,TGTGCCAGCAGCGAAGGAACAGGGATGGGGGCAAAACTGTTTTTT,CASSEGTGMGAKLFF
TRBV7-2,TRBJ2-3,TRBD2,many,TGTGCCAGCAGCTTAGCCCCTAGCGGGGGGCCCGGTGGTACGCAGTATTTT,CASSLAPSGGPGGTQYF